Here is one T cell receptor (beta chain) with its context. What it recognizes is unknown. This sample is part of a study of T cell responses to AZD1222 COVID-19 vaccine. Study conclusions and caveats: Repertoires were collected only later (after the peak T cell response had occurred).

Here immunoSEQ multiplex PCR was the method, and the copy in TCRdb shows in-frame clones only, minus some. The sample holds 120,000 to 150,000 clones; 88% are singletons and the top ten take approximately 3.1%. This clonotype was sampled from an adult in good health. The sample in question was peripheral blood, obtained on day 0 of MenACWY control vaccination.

CDR3 amino acids: CASSETGGGTDTQYF. The CDR3 DNA sequence: TGTGCCAGCAGTGAAACCGGCGGGGGCACAGATACGCAGTATTTT. The chain combines TRBV6-1 with TRBJ2-3; TRBD2 might be the D (6 bases). The germline V gene encodes CDR1 MNHNS and CDR2 SASEGT. The CDR3 totals 15 residues. V shed 2 bases and J shed 1 base, with 10 bases lying between them.